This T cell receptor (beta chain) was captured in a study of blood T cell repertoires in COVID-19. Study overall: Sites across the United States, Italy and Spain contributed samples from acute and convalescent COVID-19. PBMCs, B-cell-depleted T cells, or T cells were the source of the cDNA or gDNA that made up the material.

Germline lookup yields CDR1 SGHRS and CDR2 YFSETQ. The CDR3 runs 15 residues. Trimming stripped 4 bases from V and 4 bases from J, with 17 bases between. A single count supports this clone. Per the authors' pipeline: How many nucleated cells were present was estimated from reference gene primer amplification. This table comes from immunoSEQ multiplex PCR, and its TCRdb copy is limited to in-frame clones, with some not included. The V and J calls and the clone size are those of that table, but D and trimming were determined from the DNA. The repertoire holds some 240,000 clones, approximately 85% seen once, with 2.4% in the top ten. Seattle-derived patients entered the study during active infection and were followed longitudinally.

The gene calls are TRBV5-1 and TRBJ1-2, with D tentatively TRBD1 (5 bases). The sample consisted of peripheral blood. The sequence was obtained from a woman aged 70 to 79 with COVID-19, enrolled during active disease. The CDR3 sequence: CASSPEWGSIYGYTF. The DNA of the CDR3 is TGCGCCAGCAGCCCCGAGTGGGGCAGCATCTATGGCTACACCTTC.